This record looks at one T cell receptor (beta chain) sequence and its context. Its target is not known. Both 60 Vbeta primers and 13 Jbeta primers went into the PCR. Assay: immunoSEQ multiplex PCR; the TCRdb copy retains only in-frame clones and omits some. The sample consists of fewer than 200,000 clones, approximately 71% of them appearing once. The sample comes from a study of cytomegalovirus exposure and HLA in healthy donors. Study-level points and caveats: The later analysis indicated that the majority of CMV-associated TCR beta chains appeared HLA-restricted. Rare sequences made up most TCRs, while some public TCRs were found in many donors.

J gave up 0 bases and V 10 bases, and 7 bases lay outside the gene matches. CDR3 length: 15 amino acids. CDR1 and CDR2 from the germline V gene are MNHNY and SVGAGI (reference sequence). This receptor was taken from a male donor in good health and CMV-seronegative. The sample comprised PBMCs. The J gene is TRBJ1-3, the V gene TRBV6-6; 9 bases line up with TRBD1. Here the CDR3 DNA reads TGTGCCACCACAGGGGGCGATCCCTCTGGAAACACCATATATTTT. It codes for CATTGGDPSGNTIYF.